One sample yielded the 27 T cell receptor beta chains listed below, sequenced in a study of shared clonotypes between healthy human individuals. The method was immunoSEQ multiplex PCR; TCRdb's version includes in-frame clones alone and lacks a portion of them. The profile shows hundreds of thousands of clones, about 96% of them singletons. What was sequenced was naive CD4+ T cells sorted from blood. Stated subset: CD45RA+ positively selected. The receptors stem from a woman aged 30 to 39 in good health.

J is TRBJ2-7 and V is TRBV5-4, with 7 bases fitting TRBD1. The CDR3 spans 14 residues. V shed 4 bases and J 2 bases; nucleotides not matched to a gene: 6. CDR1 and CDR2 (germline): SGHNT, YYREEE (reference sequence). For the CDR3, the DNA is TGTGCCAGCAGCGCAAAAAGGGGGCCCTACGAGCAGTACTTC. The encoded protein is CASSAKRGPYEQYF.

This chain joins TRBV7-9 and TRBJ2-1; the D gene is possibly TRBD2 (6 bases). V was shortened by 5 bases and J by 0 bases, with 17 bases between the two germline ends. This CDR3 has 17 amino acids. Germline V gives CDR1 SEHNR, CDR2 FQNEAQ (reference sequence). CDR3 DNA sequence: TGTGCCAGCAGCCCCTCGGGTCGGGAGACCTCCTACAATGAGCAGTTCTTC. It specifies CASSPSGRETSYNEQFF.

This clone was counted a single time. The chain links TRBV28 to TRBJ2-7; TRBD1 aligns across 7 bases. The CDR3 runs to 17 residues. Germline CDR1 reads MDHEN; CDR2 reads SYDVKM. The V gene end was trimmed by 3 bases and the J gene end by 1 base; junction bases not matched to a gene: 12. CDR3 sequence (DNA): TGTGCCAGCAGTTTCCGGCAGGGGACAGTGGGATCCTACGAGCAGTACTTC. As protein: CASSFRQGTVGSYEQYF.

The chain carries TRBV5-1 and TRBJ1-2; TRBD1 might be the D (5 bases). With 0 bases removed from V and 1 base from J, the gap between germline ends came to 13 bases. Germline CDR1 SGHRS, CDR2 YFSETQ. The length of the CDR3 is 16 residues. This CDR3 reads CASSLGLDRVNYGYTF. In DNA, the CDR3 is TGCGCCAGCAGCTTGGGACTCGACAGAGTTAACTATGGCTACACCTTC.

The gene calls are TRBV29-1 and TRBJ2-2, with 7 bases that match TRBD1. The CDR3 totals 14 residues. Germline V gene data show CDR1 as SQVTM and CDR2 as ANQGSEA. V trimming: 8 bases; J trimming: 3 bases; junction bases outside the gene matches: 9. CDR3 bases: TGCAGCTGTAGGACAGGAACTGACACCGGGGAGCTGTTTTTT. Its translation: CSCRTGTDTGELFF.

The CDR3 loop is CASSRTGGNYGYTF. CDR3 DNA sequence: TGTGCCAGCAGCAGGACAGGGGGAAACTATGGCTACACCTTC. The chain uses TRBV5-4 and TRBJ1-2, with 10 bases lining up with TRBD1. Trimming cost V 4 bases and J 2 bases; bases outside gene matches: 2. Germline assignment: CDR1 SGHNT and CDR2 YYREEE (reference sequence). The CDR3 sequence is 14 residues long.

The chain has TRBV5-1 and TRBJ1-1, with TRBD1 matching over 11 bases. CDR3 size: 15 residues. After removal of 3 bases from V and 4 bases from J, the junction contained 5 bases not matched to a gene. Germline values: CDR1 SGHRS, CDR2 YFSETQ. As DNA, the CDR3 is TGCGCCAGCAGCTGGGGGACAGGGGGTACCACTGAAGCTTTCTTT. This gives the protein CASSWGTGGTTEAFF.

The V call is TRBV5-1, the J call TRBJ1-4; TRBD1 is a possible D gene (6 bases). Trimming shortened V by 4 bases and J by 0 bases, and 10 bases separated the two germline ends. The germline gives CDR1 SGHRS, CDR2 YFSETQ. The CDR3 has 15 amino acids. The CDR3 nucleotides read TGCGCCAGCAGCCCGGACAGAGCAACTAATGAAAAACTGTTTTTT. It yields the protein CASSPDRATNEKLFF.

The gene calls are TRBV27 and TRBJ1-1; 7 bases agree with TRBD1. The germline CDR1 and CDR2 sequences are MNHEY and SMNVEV (reference sequence). Trimming took 3 bases from V and 4 from J; bases not matched to a gene: 11. There are 16 residues in the CDR3. The CDR3 protein is CASSFQQGRRGTEAFF. CDR3 in DNA: TGTGCCAGCAGTTTCCAACAGGGGCGTCGGGGCACTGAAGCTTTCTTT.

V is TRBV11-2 and J is TRBJ1-5, with no clear D. The CDR3 runs 14 residues. Germline V gene sequence: CDR1 SGHAT, CDR2 FQNNGV. V dropped 2 bases and J dropped 6 bases, with 11 bases sitting between them. The CDR3 here is CASSLLGRGQPQHF. The CDR3 coding sequence is TGTGCCAGCAGCTTACTGGGTCGGGGTCAGCCCCAGCATTTT.

The J gene is TRBJ2-7, the V gene TRBV6-5; maybe TRBD2 (6 bases). Trimming took off 2 bases at V and 2 bases at J, with 13 bases between the two ends. This CDR3 contains 15 residues. In germline, CDR1 is MNHEY, CDR2 SVGAGI. CDR3 nucleotide sequence: TGTGCCAGCAGTTACGAGGCGGGACTCACCTACGAGCAGTACTTC. Amino acid sequence: CASSYEAGLTYEQYF.

This chain connects TRBV9 to TRBJ2-2; 12 bases match TRBD2. CDR1 and CDR2 from the germline V gene are SGDLS and YYNGEE. The CDR3 is 17 amino acids. Trimming took 3 bases from V and 1 from J; bases not matched to a gene: 4. The DNA of the CDR3 is TGTGCCAGCAGCGCACGGACTAGCGGGAAGAACACCGGGGAGCTGTTTTTT. Encoded protein: CASSARTSGKNTGELFF.

This chain joins TRBV5-8 and TRBJ2-1, with a tentative D call TRBD1 (7 bases). V lost 2 bases to trimming and J lost 0 bases, with 12 bases between them. From germline, CDR1 is SGHTS and CDR2 YDEGEE. CDR3 size: 16 residues. The CDR3 DNA reads TGTGCCAGCAGCTTTTGGCGGGACAGCTCCTACAATGAGCAGTTCTTC. Its protein is CASSFWRDSSYNEQFF.

V and J are TRBV18 and TRBJ1-4, with 11 positions matching TRBD1. Germline CDR1 reads KGHSH; CDR2 reads LQKENI. V trimming: 2 bases; J trimming: 5 bases; junction bases outside the gene matches: 1. This CDR3 spans 15 amino acids. DNA for the CDR3: TGTGCCAGCTCACCAGGGACAGGGGGAAATGAAAAACTGTTTTTT. Its translation: CASSPGTGGNEKLFF. The entire variable domain, with the rest obtained from reference TRBV18 and TRBJ1-4, is as follows: NAGVMQNPRHLVRRRGQEARLRCSPMKGHSHVYWYRQLPEEGLKFMVYLQKENIIDESGMPKERFSAEFPKEGPSILRIQQVVRGDSAAYFCASSPGTGGNEKLFFGSGTQLSVL.

J is TRBJ2-7 and V is TRBV5-8; weak D call: TRBD1 (5 bases). V gave up 4 bases and J gave up 2 bases, with 13 bases separating them. The CDR3 runs 14 residues. CDR1 and CDR2 from the germline V gene are SGHTS and YDEGEE. CDR3 nucleotides: TGTGCCAGCAGCGAAGGGGTCTTCCCCTACGAGCAGTACTTC. Amino acids: CASSEGVFPYEQYF.

Turning to this clone: Other DNA sequences from this sample encode an identical CDR3 as well. The chain employs TRBV18 and TRBJ1-1, with D perhaps TRBD1 (5 bases). CDR1 is KGHSH, CDR2 LQKENI, per germline. The germline V and J ends were trimmed by 1 base and 3 bases, with 9 bases remaining between them. There are 14 residues in the CDR3. The CDR3 spells CASSPQGRDTEAFF. CDR3 DNA: TGTGCCAGCTCACCACAGGGACGGGACACTGAAGCTTTCTTT.

The chain links TRBV28 to TRBJ2-7; 10 nucleotides agree with TRBD1. Germline V lookup: CDR1 MDHEN, CDR2 SYDVKM. The CDR3 extends over 15 amino acids. J lost 3 bases, V lost 4 bases, and 6 bases had no gene match. The CDR3 here is CASSSHGTGVYEQYF. The CDR3 bases are TGTGCCAGCAGTTCCCACGGGACAGGGGTCTACGAGCAGTACTTC. Looking up the rest from reference TRBV28 and TRBJ2-7 gives the full variable domain: DVKVTQSSRYLVKRTGEKVFLECVQDMDHENMFWYRQDPGLGLRLIYFSYDVKMKEKGDIPEGYSVSREKKERFSLILESASTNQTSMYLCASSSHGTGVYEQYFGPGTRLTVT.

V and J are TRBV5-4 and TRBJ2-3; TRBD2 matches at 11 bases. V dropped 0 bases and J dropped 6; count of bases not matched to a gene: 6. CDR3 length equals 16 residues. Germline V lookup: CDR1 SGHNT, CDR2 YYREEE (reference sequence). The CDR3 reads CASSLDLAGGRDTQYF. CDR3 in DNA: TGTGCCAGCAGCTTGGATCTAGCGGGAGGTAGGGATACGCAGTATTTT.

The J gene is TRBJ1-1, the V gene TRBV25-1, with TRBD1 matching over 7 bases. Germline V gene lookup returns CDR1 MGHDK and CDR2 SYGVNS. The ends lost 7 bases at V and 5 bases at J; junction bases unmatched: 4. The CDR3 is 12 amino acids. In DNA, the CDR3 is TGTGCCAGCAAGGGGGCTGGGACTGAAGCTTTCTTT. It codes for CASKGAGTEAFF.

V usage is TRBV5-6 and J usage is TRBJ2-1; 14 nucleotides match TRBD2. CDR1 is SGHDT, CDR2 YYEEEE, per germline. The J segment lost 6 bases and the V segment lost 0 bases, leaving 2 bases of the junction unmatched. The CDR3 loop spans 16 amino acids. CDR3 in DNA: TGTGCCAGCAGCTTGGCGGGACTAGCGGGAGTCAATGAGCAGTTCTTC. This sequence encodes CASSLAGLAGVNEQFF.

This sequence joins TRBV19 and TRBJ2-3; TRBD1 aligns across 10 bases. Trimming took 3 bases from V and 9 from J; bases not matched to a gene: 12. CDR1 is LNHDA, CDR2 SQIVND, per germline (reference sequence). CDR3 length equals 16 residues. CDR3 bases: TGTGCCAGTAGTATCCCCGGGACAGGGGTCATTCCAACGCAGTATTTT. It encodes CASSIPGTGVIPTQYF.

The gene calls are TRBV18 and TRBJ2-7, with D possibly being TRBD1 (6 bases). From germline, CDR1 is KGHSH and CDR2 LQKENI. Trimming stripped 2 bases from V and 7 bases from J, with 12 bases between. The CDR3 totals 13 residues. CDR3 sequence (DNA): TGTGCCAGCTCACCAGTCACAGGGTGGGAGCAGTACTTC. This gives the protein CASSPVTGWEQYF. Drawing the rest from reference TRBV18 and TRBJ2-7, the complete variable domain is NAGVMQNPRHLVRRRGQEARLRCSPMKGHSHVYWYRQLPEEGLKFMVYLQKENIIDESGMPKERFSAEFPKEGPSILRIQQVVRGDSAAYFCASSPVTGWEQYFGPGTRLTVT.

J is TRBJ1-1 and V is TRBV30; D uncertain. Germline lookup yields CDR1 GTSNPN and CDR2 SVGIG (reference sequence). Trimming removed 3 bases from V and 4 bases from J, with 12 bases in between. The CDR3 sequence is 13 residues long. The CDR3 protein is CAWSAQSGTEAFF. CDR3 nucleotide sequence: TGTGCCTGGAGCGCCCAATCTGGCACTGAAGCTTTCTTT.

V usage is TRBV2 and J usage is TRBJ2-1; 8 positions match TRBD2. CDR1 is SNHLY and CDR2 is FYNNEI in the germline V gene. J was trimmed by 3 bases and V by 6 bases; bases with no gene match: 22. The CDR3 loop spans 20 amino acids. CDR3 region: CASSVSSGPVWRRFYNEQFF. DNA of the CDR3: TGTGCCAGCAGCGTGTCTAGCGGGCCGGTTTGGAGGAGGTTCTACAATGAGCAGTTCTTC.

The gene calls are TRBV30 and TRBJ1-5; no firm D call. Looked up from germline, CDR1 is GTSNPN and CDR2 is SVGIG (reference sequence). The CDR3 runs 18 residues. V lost 0 bases, J lost 4 bases, and 22 bases lay in between. The CDR3 sequence is CAWSVPLNVVGRNQPQHF. CDR3 coding DNA: TGTGCCTGGAGTGTACCTTTAAACGTTGTGGGTCGAAATCAGCCCCAGCATTTT.

This clone was recorded once. CDR3 loop: CASSQSSPTSGFYNEQFF. CDR3 sequence (DNA): TGTGCCAGCAGCCAATCCTCTCCGACTAGCGGGTTCTACAATGAGCAGTTCTTC. V gene TRBV4-2 combines with J gene TRBJ2-1, with 10 bases matching TRBD2. The J segment lost 3 bases and the V segment lost 2 bases, leaving 10 bases of the junction unmatched. Germline V CDR1 and CDR2: LGHNA, YNFKEQ. The CDR3 length is 18 residues.

V gene TRBV28 combines with J gene TRBJ1-2; 9 bases agree with TRBD1. Germline lookup yields CDR1 MDHEN and CDR2 SYDVKM. The CDR3 is 15 amino acids. V lost 4 bases to trimming and J lost 6 bases; unmatched junction nucleotides: 9. CDR3 in amino acids: CASSSHRGRSDGYTF. Here the CDR3 DNA reads TGTGCCAGCAGTTCCCACAGGGGGCGCAGCGATGGCTACACCTTC.